The 9 T cell receptor beta chains below were found in one sample sequenced in a study of T cell repertoires in MIS-A myocarditis. Clones were read by immunoSEQ multiplex PCR, and TCRdb kept only the in-frame ones, dropping some. The sample has about 10,000 clones; 80% to 90% are singletons. Material: thoracic lymph node tissue obtained at autopsy. These receptors came from a man aged 18 to 35 with fulminant myocarditis from multisystem inflammatory syndrome in adults (MIS-A) after COVID-19.

V is TRBV9 and J is TRBJ2-1; D could derive from TRBD1 or TRBD2 (6 bases each). The CDR3 consists of 14 residues. Trimming took 3 bases from V and 5 from J, leaving 12 bases between them. CDR1 is SGDLS, CDR2 YYNGEE, per germline. The CDR3 sequence: CASSAGATHNEQFF. CDR3 DNA: TGTGCCAGCAGCGCGGGGGCTACCCACAATGAGCAGTTCTTC. Combining the CDR3 with reference TRBV9 and TRBJ2-1 gives the whole variable domain DSGVTQTPKHLITATGQRVTLRCSPRSGDLSVYWYQQSLDQGLQFLIQYYNGEERAKGNILERFSAQQFPDLHSELNLSSLELGDSALYFCASSAGATHNEQFFGPGTRLTVL.

CDR3 nucleotide sequence: TGTGCCAGCAGCTTATCGAGTAGCGGGAGATCCTACAATGAGCAGTTCTTC. This codes for CASSLSSSGRSYNEQFF. The chain joins TRBV13 to TRBJ2-1; 9 nucleotides align to TRBD2. The V gene end was trimmed by 2 bases and the J gene end by 1 base; junction bases not matched to a gene: 6. CDR3 length: 17 amino acids. CDR1 is PRHDT and CDR2 is FYEKMQ in the germline V gene (reference sequence).

The genes are TRBV5-1 and TRBJ2-1; D might be TRBD2 (7 bases). Trimming shortened V by 0 bases and J by 2 bases, and 12 bases separated the two germline ends. CDR3 length: 16 amino acids. Germline values: CDR1 SGHRS, CDR2 YFSETQ. The DNA of the CDR3 is TGCGCCAGCAGCTTGGAGGGCGGGGGCACCTACAATGAGCAGTTCTTC. It translates to CASSLEGGGTYNEQFF.

This clone has a single count. The chain combines TRBV28 with TRBJ1-2; no reliable D call. V lost 6 bases, J lost 1 base, and 18 bases lay in between. The CDR3 is 16 residues long. From germline, CDR1 is MDHEN and CDR2 SYDVKM. The DNA for the CDR3 is TGTGCCAGCAGCTCGGGAAACCTGCCACATAACTATGGCTACACCTTC. It encodes CASSSGNLPHNYGYTF.

This clone showed up just once. The CDR3: CASSEGVYGELFF. The CDR3 bases are TGCGCCAGCAGTGAAGGGGTTTACGGGGAGCTGTTTTTT. The chain uses TRBV10-1 and TRBJ2-2; tentative D call: TRBD1 (5 bases). The CDR3 is made up of 13 amino acids. CDR1 is WNHNN, CDR2 SYGVQD, per germline (reference sequence). V dropped 3 bases and J dropped 7 bases, with 9 bases sitting between them.

This clone occurred once. The chain uses TRBV7-9 and TRBJ1-5; D is uncertain. The CDR3 spans 14 residues. Germline V lookup: CDR1 SEHNR, CDR2 FQNEAQ (reference sequence). Deletions cut 6 bases from V and 4 bases from J, with 13 bases between. In nucleotides, the CDR3 is TGTGCCAGCAGTCTTGGTGGGGTAAATCAGCCCCAGCATTTT. It translates to CASSLGGVNQPQHF. Filled out from reference TRBV7-9 and TRBJ1-5, the complete variable domain reads DTGVSQNPRHKITKRGQNVTFRCDPISEHNRLYWYRQTLGQGPEFLTYFQNEAQLEKSRLLSDRFSAERPKGSFSTLEIQRTEQGDSAMYLCASSLGGVNQPQHFGDGTRLSIL.

The genes are TRBV7-2 and TRBJ1-3; D is perhaps TRBD1 (5 bases). Trimming took 5 bases from V and 7 from J, leaving 18 bases between them. CDR1 SGHTA and CDR2 FQGNSA come from the germline V gene. The CDR3 is 15 amino acids. CDR3 DNA sequence: TGTGCCAGCAGCCCCGCCGGCCGGGGGGTCAACACCATATATTTT. Its protein is CASSPAGRGVNTIYF.

The CDR3 bases are TGTGCCAGCAAAGCCGCGGGACGGATCAGAACACCCCTCCACTTT. Encoded protein: CASKAAGRIRTPLHF. This chain connects TRBV6-5 to TRBJ1-6; maybe TRBD1 (5 bases). Germline CDR1 and CDR2: MNHEY and SVGAGI. The length of the CDR3 is 15 residues. Between the trimmed V and J ends, which lost 7 bases and 11 bases, there was a span of 21 bases.

The rearrangement uses TRBV6-6 and TRBJ1-5, with 7 bases lining up with TRBD1. With V trimmed by 5 bases and J by 10 bases, 5 bases remained unmatched. The CDR3 is 12 amino acids. Germline lookup yields CDR1 MNHNY and CDR2 SVGAGI (reference sequence). The CDR3 loop reads CASSPTGDPQHF. DNA of the CDR3: TGTGCCAGCAGTCCCACAGGGGATCCCCAGCATTTT.